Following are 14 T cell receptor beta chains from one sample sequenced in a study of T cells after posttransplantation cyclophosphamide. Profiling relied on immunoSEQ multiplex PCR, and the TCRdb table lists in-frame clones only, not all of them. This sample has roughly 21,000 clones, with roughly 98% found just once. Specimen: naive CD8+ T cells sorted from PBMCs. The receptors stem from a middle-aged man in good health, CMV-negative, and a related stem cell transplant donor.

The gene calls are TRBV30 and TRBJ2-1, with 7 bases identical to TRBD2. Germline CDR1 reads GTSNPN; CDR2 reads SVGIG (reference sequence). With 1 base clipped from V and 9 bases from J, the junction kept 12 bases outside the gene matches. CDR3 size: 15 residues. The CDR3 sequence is CAWSGVRGRAGEQFF. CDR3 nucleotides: TGTGCCTGGAGTGGTGTACGTGGGAGGGCTGGTGAGCAGTTCTTC.

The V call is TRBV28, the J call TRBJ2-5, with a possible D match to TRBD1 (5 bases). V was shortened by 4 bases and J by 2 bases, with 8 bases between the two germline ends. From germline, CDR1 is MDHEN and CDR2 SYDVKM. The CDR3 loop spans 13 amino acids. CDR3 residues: CASSSTGQETQYF. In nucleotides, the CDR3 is TGTGCCAGCAGTTCCACAGGACAAGAGACCCAGTACTTC.

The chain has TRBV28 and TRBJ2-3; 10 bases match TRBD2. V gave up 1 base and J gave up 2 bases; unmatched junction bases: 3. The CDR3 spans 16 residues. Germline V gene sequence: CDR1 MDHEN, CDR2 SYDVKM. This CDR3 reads CASSLLGLANTDTQYF. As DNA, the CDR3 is TGTGCCAGCAGTTTATTGGGACTAGCGAACACAGATACGCAGTATTTT.

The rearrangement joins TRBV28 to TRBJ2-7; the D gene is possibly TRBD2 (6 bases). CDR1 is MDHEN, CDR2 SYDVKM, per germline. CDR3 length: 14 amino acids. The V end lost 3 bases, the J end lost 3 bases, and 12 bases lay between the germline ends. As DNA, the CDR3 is TGTGCCAGCAGTTTGATAGCGGATAACTACGAGCAGTACTTC. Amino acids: CASSLIADNYEQYF.

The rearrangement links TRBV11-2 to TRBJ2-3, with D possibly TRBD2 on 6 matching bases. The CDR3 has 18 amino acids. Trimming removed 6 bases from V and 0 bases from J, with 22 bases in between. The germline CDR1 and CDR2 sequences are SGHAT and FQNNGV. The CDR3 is CASSSSTVYGSSTDTQYF. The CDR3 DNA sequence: TGTGCCAGCAGTTCCTCCACGGTATACGGGAGCAGCACAGATACGCAGTATTTT.

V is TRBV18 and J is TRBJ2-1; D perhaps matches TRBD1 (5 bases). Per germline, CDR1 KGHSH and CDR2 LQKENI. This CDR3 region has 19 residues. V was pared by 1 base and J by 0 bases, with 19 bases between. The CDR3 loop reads CASSPRRVMGIRSYNEQFF. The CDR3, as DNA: TGTGCCAGCTCACCACGCAGGGTAATGGGAATTCGCTCCTACAATGAGCAGTTCTTC. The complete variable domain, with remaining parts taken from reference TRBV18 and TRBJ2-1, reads NAGVMQNPRHLVRRRGQEARLRCSPMKGHSHVYWYRQLPEEGLKFMVYLQKENIIDESGMPKERFSAEFPKEGPSILRIQQVVRGDSAAYFCASSPRRVMGIRSYNEQFFGPGTRLTVL.

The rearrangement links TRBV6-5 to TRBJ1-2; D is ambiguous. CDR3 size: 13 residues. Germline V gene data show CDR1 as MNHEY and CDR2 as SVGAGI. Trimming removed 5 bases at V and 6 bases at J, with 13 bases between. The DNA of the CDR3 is TGTGCCAGCAGTACGGGAGAGGCCCATGGCTACACCTTC. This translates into CASSTGEAHGYTF.

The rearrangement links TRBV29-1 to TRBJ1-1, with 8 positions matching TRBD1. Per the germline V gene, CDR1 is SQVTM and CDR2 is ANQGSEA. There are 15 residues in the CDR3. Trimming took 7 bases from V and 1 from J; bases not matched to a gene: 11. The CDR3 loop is CSGKQGVGANTEAFF. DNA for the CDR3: TGCAGCGGCAAACAGGGGGTAGGTGCGAACACTGAAGCTTTCTTT.

The DNA for the CDR3 is TGCGCCAGCAGCTTAGGGGAGGGCTCTGGGGATGAGCAGTTCTTC. This translates into CASSLGEGSGDEQFF. The chain is built from TRBV5-1 and TRBJ2-1; 7 positions match TRBD2. Unmatched junction bases numbered 10, after V lost 2 bases and J lost 8 bases. The CDR3 loop spans 15 amino acids. The germline CDR1 and CDR2 sequences are SGHRS and YFSETQ.

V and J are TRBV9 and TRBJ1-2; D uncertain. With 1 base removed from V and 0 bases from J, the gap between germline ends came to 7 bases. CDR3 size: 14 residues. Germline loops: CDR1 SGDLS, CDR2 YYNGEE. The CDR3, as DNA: TGTGCCAGCAGCGTATTTACAACTAACTATGGCTACACCTTC. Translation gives CASSVFTTNYGYTF.

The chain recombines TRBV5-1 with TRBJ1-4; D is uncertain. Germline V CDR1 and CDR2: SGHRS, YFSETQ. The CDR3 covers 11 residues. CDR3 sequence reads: CAASRSEKLFF. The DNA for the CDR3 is TGCGCAGCGAGTAGGTCTGAAAAACTGTTTTTT.

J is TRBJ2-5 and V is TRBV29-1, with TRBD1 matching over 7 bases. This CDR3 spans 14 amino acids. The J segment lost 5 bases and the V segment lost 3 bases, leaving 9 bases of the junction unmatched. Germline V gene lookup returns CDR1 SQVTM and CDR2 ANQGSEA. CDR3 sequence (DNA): TGCAGCGTTGAGGAGACAGGGTTAGGGGAGACCCAGTACTTC. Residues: CSVEETGLGETQYF.

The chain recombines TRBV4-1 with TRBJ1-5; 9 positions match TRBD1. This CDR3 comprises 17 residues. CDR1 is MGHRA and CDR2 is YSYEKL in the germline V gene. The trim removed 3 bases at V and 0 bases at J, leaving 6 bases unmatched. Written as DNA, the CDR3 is TGCGCCAGCAGCCACAGGGACAGGGATTTTAGCAATCAGCCCCAGCATTTT. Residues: CASSHRDRDFSNQPQHF.

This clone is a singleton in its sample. In DNA, the CDR3 is TGTGCCAGCAGCCAAGAAGGAGCGGGACAATCCTACGAGCAGTACTTC. Amino acid sequence: CASSQEGAGQSYEQYF. The chain has TRBV4-2 and TRBJ2-7, with D perhaps matching TRBD2 (7 bases). Trimming left V 0 bases short and J 1 base short, with 13 bases between. Germline V gene sequence: CDR1 LGHNA, CDR2 YNFKEQ. This CDR3 has 16 amino acids.